This T cell receptor beta chain is drawn from a study of high-grade serous ovarian cancer treatment subgroups. Looking at the study overall: Samples averaged roughly 15,000 reads and 7,000 or so unique TCR beta rearrangements.

The tumor samples were collected prior to definitive surgery or chemotherapy. Profiling relied on immunoSEQ multiplex PCR, and the TCRdb table lists in-frame clones only, not all of them. The table records approximately 40,000 clones, around 80% of them present only once. Germline CDR1 reads SNHLY; CDR2 reads FYNNEI. This CDR3 comprises 13 residues. Trimming stripped 4 bases from V and 6 bases from J, with 9 bases between. The V gene is TRBV2, the J gene TRBJ1-4, with D unresolved. Sequenced: tumor tissue. This sequence was found in a human donor with high-grade serous ovarian cancer. In DNA, the CDR3 is TGTGCCAGCAGTGCACAGAAGCATGAAAAACTGTTTTTT. This sequence encodes CASSAQKHEKLFF.